The subject of this entry is one TCR beta chain. Template switching, a step in the protocol, added a universal primer site, and cDNA carried unique molecular identifiers. TCRdb reprocessed the 5' RACE reads with MiXCR, giving one entry per CDR3 protein. The sample holds about 700,000 distinct CDR3 sequences; around 8.6% are singletons and the top ten take more than 0.75%. Looked up from germline, CDR1 is MNHNS and CDR2 is SASEGT. Trimming left V 5 bases short and J 4 bases short, with 14 bases between. The length of the CDR3 is 14 residues. This specimen belongs to a study of identical twins. These data were likewise used in another study, on yellow fever vaccine responses in identical twins.

The source is a woman between 18 and 29 years old in good health. Sequencing used PBMCs. This rearrangement joins TRBV6-1 to TRBJ1-1; no reliable D call. In DNA, the CDR3 is TGTGCCAGCAGTCAAGACCCGGAGGGCACTGAAGCTTTCTTT. Encoded protein: CASSQDPEGTEAFF.